The clone carrying this T cell receptor beta chain was picked up a small number of times. TCRdb re-derived calls from the 5' RACE reads in MiXCR, one entry per CDR3 protein. The sample records 13,000 or so distinct CDR3 sequences, roughly a quarter being singletons. Per germline, CDR1 SGHRS and CDR2 YFSETQ. CDR3 length: 17 amino acids. V lost 0 bases and J lost 3; bases outside the gene matches: 6. What was sequenced was naive CD4+ T cells sorted from blood. Subset described: naive CD4+ T cells, CD4+CD45RA+CD25-. The V call is TRBV5-1, the J call TRBJ1-5; the match to TRBD1 covers 10 bases. This TCR derives from a female donor with breast cancer. Here the CDR3 reads CASSLGPGQGPNQPQHF. The CDR3 DNA reads as TGCGCCAGCAGCTTGGGACCGGGACAGGGGCCCAATCAGCCCCAGCATTTT.